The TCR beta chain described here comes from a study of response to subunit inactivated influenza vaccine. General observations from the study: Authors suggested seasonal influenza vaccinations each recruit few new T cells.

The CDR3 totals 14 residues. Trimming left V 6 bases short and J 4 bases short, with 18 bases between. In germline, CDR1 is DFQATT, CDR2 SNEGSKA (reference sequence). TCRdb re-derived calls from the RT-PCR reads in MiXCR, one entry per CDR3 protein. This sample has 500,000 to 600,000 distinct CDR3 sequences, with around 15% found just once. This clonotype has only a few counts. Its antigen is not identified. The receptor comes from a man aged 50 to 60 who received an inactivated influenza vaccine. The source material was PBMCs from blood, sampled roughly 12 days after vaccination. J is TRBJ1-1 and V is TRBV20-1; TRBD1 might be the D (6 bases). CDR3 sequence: CSAPAGGEGTEAFF. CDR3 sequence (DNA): TGCAGTGCACCGGCTGGGGGCGAAGGCACTGAAGCTTTCTTT.